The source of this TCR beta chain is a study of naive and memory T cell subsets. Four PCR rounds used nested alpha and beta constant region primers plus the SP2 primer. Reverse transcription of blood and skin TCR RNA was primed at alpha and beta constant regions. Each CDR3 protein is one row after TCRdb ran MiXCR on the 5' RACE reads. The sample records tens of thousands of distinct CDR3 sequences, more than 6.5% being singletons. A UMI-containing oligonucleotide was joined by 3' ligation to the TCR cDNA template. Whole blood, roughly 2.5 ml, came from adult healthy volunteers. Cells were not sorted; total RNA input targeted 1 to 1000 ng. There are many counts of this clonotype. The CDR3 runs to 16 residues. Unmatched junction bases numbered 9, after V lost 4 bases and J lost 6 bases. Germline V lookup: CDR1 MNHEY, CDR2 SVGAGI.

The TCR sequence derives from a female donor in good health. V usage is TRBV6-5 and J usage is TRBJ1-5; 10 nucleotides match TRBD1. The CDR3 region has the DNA TGTGCCAGCAGTTCAATTCCGGGACAGGGGATTCAGCCCCAGCATTTT. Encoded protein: CASSSIPGQGIQPQHF.